A single sample is the source of the 14 T cell receptor delta chains below, sequenced in a study of gamma-delta T cells after stem cell transplantation. TCRdb redid the clone calls on the RT-PCR reads with CATT. Among approximately 3,000 delta-chain clones listed, about 12% were seen once. Material for sequencing was gamma-delta T cells. The origin of the receptors is a human donor. It is not recorded whose cells these are; they may come from a transplant donor.

This clone came up a few times. The V call is TRDV1, the J call TRDJ1; maybe TRDD2 (5 bases). CDR1 is TSWWSYY, CDR2 QGS, per germline. This CDR3 has 16 residues. Trimming left V 3 bases short and J 2 bases short, with 16 bases between. The CDR3 sequence is CALGEYLLLTTDKLIF. The CDR3 coding sequence is TGTGCTCTTGGGGAGTACCTCCTTCTCACGACCGATAAACTCATCTTT.

The chain joins TRAV29/DV5 to TRDJ1, with a tentative D call TRDD3 (6 bases). The CDR3 is made up of 18 amino acids. CDR1 is NSMFDY, CDR2 ISSIKDK, per germline. V lost 3 bases to trimming and J lost 0 bases, with 24 bases between them. The CDR3 DNA is TGTGCAGCAAAGGAGCCCAACGCTGGGGATGGTTACACCGATAAACTCATCTTT. Its protein is CAAKEPNAGDGYTDKLIF.

This chain connects TRDV3 to TRDJ1; TRDD3 is a possible D gene (7 bases). This CDR3 spans 20 amino acids. Germline V gives CDR1 TVYSNPD, CDR2 GDNSRS (reference sequence). Trimming took off 3 bases at V and 2 bases at J, with 34 bases between the two ends. The CDR3 here is CAFRPSRRTVGGFGTDKLIF. The CDR3 bases are TGTGCCTTCCGGCCTTCCCGACGTACGGTGGGGGGATTCGGTACCGATAAACTCATCTTT.

In its sample, this clone is large. V gene TRDV2 combines with J gene TRDJ1, with 9 bases matching TRDD3. V lost 2 bases and J lost 0; bases outside the gene matches: 18. CDR3 length: 20 amino acids. Germline V lookup: CDR1 GEAIGNYY, CDR2 EKD. This CDR3 is CACDKRPGGFEAAYTDKLIF. CDR3 nucleotides: TGTGCCTGTGACAAGAGACCTGGGGGATTCGAAGCTGCGTACACCGATAAACTCATCTTT.

The V gene is TRDV2, the J gene TRDJ1; 9 bases align to TRDD3. TCRdb records no J gene; here it was assigned by comparing the DNA to germline. Germline values: CDR1 GEAIGNYY, CDR2 EKD. V shed 0 bases and J 4 bases; nucleotides not matched to a gene: 11. The CDR3 has 17 amino acids. The CDR3 DNA reads as TGTGCCTGTGACACCGAATTCTTGGGGATACGGAGCGATAAACTCATCTTT. Its translation: CACDTEFLGIRSDKLIF.

The V call is TRDV1, the J call TRDJ1; 13 nucleotides match TRDD3. CDR1 TSWWSYY and CDR2 QGS come from the germline V gene. This CDR3 region has 23 residues. The J segment lost 7 bases and the V segment lost 0 bases, leaving 26 bases of the junction unmatched. In DNA form, the CDR3 reads TGTGCTCTTGGGGAACTCAGATTCCCTACCGTCGTAAACTGGGGGATACGCCCTCCTAAACTCATCTTT. Residues: CALGELRFPTVVNWGIRPPKLIF.

In its sample, this clone was seen a few times. This chain uses TRDV1 with TRDJ1, with 9 positions matching TRDD3. Trimming removed 4 bases from V and 8 bases from J; junction bases left unmatched: 23. This CDR3 spans 19 amino acids. Germline assignment: CDR1 TSWWSYY and CDR2 QGS. The CDR3 is CALGGSDPQRGIHDDKLIF. Written as DNA, the CDR3 is TGTGCTCTTGGGGGATCGGATCCCCAGCGGGGGATACACGACGACAAACTCATCTTT.

Concerning this clone: One end of the junction is discordant with germline, which a read error may explain. This sample includes further DNA sequences coding for the same CDR3. The chain combines TRDV1 with TRDJ1, with TRDD3 as a possible D gene (5 bases). Germline CDR1 reads TSWWSYY; CDR2 reads QGS. This CDR3 is 18 amino acids long. CDR3 nucleotides: TGTGCTCTCGGGGAACTCTTAGGGGAGGAACTGTACACCGATAAACTCATCTTT. Amino acids: CALGELLGEELYTDKLIF.

The chain has TRDV3 and TRDJ3, with 10 bases aligning to TRDD3. Because TCRdb records no J gene, it was assigned here through a match of the DNA to germline. V was pared by 3 bases and J by 3 bases, with 14 bases of the junction left unmatched. The CDR3 totals 19 residues. Germline loops: CDR1 TVYSNPD, CDR2 GDNSRS (reference sequence). In DNA, the CDR3 is TGTGCCTTACCCCGGCTGGGGGATAAAGGGGACTGGGACACCCGACAGATGTTTTTC. Translation: CALPRLGDKGDWDTRQMFF.

This clone is labeled as medium-sized. The chain recombines TRDV2 with TRDJ3; 13 bases agree with TRDD3. This CDR3 has 18 amino acids. CDR1 GEAIGNYY and CDR2 EKD come from the germline V gene. Trimming took 2 bases from V and 2 from J; bases not matched to a gene: 2. CDR3 protein: CACDSTGGYAWDTRQMFF. CDR3 nucleotide sequence: TGTGCCTGTGACAGTACTGGGGGATACGCCTGGGACACCCGACAGATGTTTTTC.

The genes are TRDV1 and TRDJ1, with D perhaps TRDD3 (5 bases). The CDR3 consists of 20 residues. V was clipped by 0 bases and J by 0 bases, with 23 bases between them. CDR1 is TSWWSYY and CDR2 is QGS in the germline V gene. CDR3 sequence (DNA): TGTGCTCTTGGGGAACTAGATCGACCTTTGTACTGGTCTGACACCGATAAACTCATCTTT. Translated, it gives CALGELDRPLYWSDTDKLIF.

The chain recombines TRDV1 with TRDJ1, with 9 bases fitting TRDD3. The V gene's germline CDR1 is TSWWSYY and CDR2 QGS. Germline trimming cut 8 bases from V and 0 bases from J; bases unmatched to any gene: 22. The CDR3 runs 20 residues. The CDR3 loop reads CALRKGEGYPNWGNTDKLIF. The CDR3 DNA sequence: TGTGCTCTTAGAAAGGGGGAGGGATATCCTAACTGGGGGAACACCGATAAACTCATCTTT.

The chain has TRDV1 and TRDJ1; 10 nucleotides match TRDD3. Matching the DNA to germline supplied the J gene, which TCRdb does not give. This CDR3 has 33 amino acids. The germline V gene encodes CDR1 TSWWSYY and CDR2 QGS. V trimming: 0 bases; J trimming: 0 bases; junction bases outside the gene matches: 52. The CDR3 loop is CALGELAERRTRVGTSGVVGARFTGGYTDKLIF. CDR3 nucleotide sequence: TGTGCTCTTGGGGAACTAGCGGAAAGGAGGACAAGGGTCGGAACTAGCGGGGTAGTCGGGGCCCGTTTTACTGGGGGATACACCGATAAACTCATCTTT.

The assigned J gene is TRDJ1, but the V gene is uncalled; TRDD3, as called in the table, went unchecked against the DNA. The CDR3 runs to 19 residues. The CDR3 DNA sequence: TGTGCTCTTGGGGAACTCAGAACTGGGGGATACGATCCCGCCGATAAACTCATCTTT. Its protein product is CALGELRTGGYDPADKLIF.